This TCR beta chain was retrieved from a study of blood T cell repertoires in COVID-19. Study-wide context: COVID-19 samples from acute and convalescent phases originated in the United States, Italy and Spain. PBMCs, B-cell-depleted T cells, or T cells provided the cDNA or gDNA that made up the material.

This CDR3 spans 13 amino acids. The V gene lost 3 bases and the J gene lost 1 base, with 6 bases spanning the gap. Original analysis: Reference gene primer amplification gave estimated nucleated cell counts. TCRdb's table, derived via immunoSEQ multiplex PCR, lists solely in-frame clones and lacks some. V and J calls and clone size follow that table, whereas D and trimming were derived from the DNA. The sample holds roughly 340,000 clones, approximately 89% seen once. On this clone: This CDR3 is also generated by other DNA sequences in the sample.

The sample consisted of peripheral blood. The chain joins TRBV12-3 or TRBV12-4 to TRBJ1-1; D uncertain. The clonotype was recovered from a young woman who had recovered from COVID-19. The CDR3 is CASSLGRNTEAFF. Here the CDR3 DNA reads TGTGCCAGCAGTTTGGGGAGGAACACTGAAGCTTTCTTT.